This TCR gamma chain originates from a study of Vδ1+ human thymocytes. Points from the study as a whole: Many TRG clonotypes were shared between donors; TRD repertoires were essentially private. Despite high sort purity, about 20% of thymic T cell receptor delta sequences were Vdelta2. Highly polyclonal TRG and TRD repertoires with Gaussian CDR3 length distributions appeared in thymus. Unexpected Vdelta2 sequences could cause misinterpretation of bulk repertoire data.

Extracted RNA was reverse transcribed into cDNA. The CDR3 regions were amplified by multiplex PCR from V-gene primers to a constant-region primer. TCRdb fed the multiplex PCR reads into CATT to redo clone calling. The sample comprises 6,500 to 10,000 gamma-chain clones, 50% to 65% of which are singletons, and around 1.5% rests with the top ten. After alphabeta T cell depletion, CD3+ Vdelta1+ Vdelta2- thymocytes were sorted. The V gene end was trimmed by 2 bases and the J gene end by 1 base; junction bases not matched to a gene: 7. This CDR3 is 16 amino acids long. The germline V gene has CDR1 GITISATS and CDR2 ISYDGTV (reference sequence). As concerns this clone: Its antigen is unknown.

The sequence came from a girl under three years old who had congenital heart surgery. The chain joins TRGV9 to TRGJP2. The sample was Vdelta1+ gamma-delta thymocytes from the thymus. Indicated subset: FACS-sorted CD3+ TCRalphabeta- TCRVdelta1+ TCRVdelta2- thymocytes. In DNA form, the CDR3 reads TGTGCCTTGTGGGAGGACCGGGGTAGTAGTGATTGGATCAAGACGTTT. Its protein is CALWEDRGSSDWIKTF.